Presented here are 20 T cell receptor beta chains from one specimen sequenced in a study of neoadjuvant nivolumab and ipilimumab in lung cancer (TCRdb year 2020). Preparation of the library involved the immunoSEQ multiplex PCR assay. What TCRdb holds here is the immuneACCESS table cut down to in-frame rearrangements. Part of the clones is not present; checked against another copy, under half of the missing clones reflect an unresolved V gene, and the others are unexplained. Within this sample are more than 25,000 clones, with about 75% of them counted one time only. The top ten constitute 15% to 20% of the sample. The sample's time point label is to be understood as: at surgical resection after neoadjuvant nivolumab +/- ipilimumab. Sequencing used tumor tissue, obtained after neoadjuvant nivolumab, alone or with ipilimumab, at or shortly before surgery. The source of these receptors is an adult with non-small cell lung cancer.

The chain recombines TRBV7-2 with TRBJ1-1; 11 bases match TRBD1. Germline V gene lookup returns CDR1 SGHTA and CDR2 FQGNSA. The J segment lost 8 bases and the V segment lost 5 bases, leaving 7 bases of the junction unmatched. This CDR3 has 14 amino acids. Here the CDR3 DNA reads TGTGCCAGCAGCAGCCGGGACAGGGGGAGGGAAGCTTTCTTT. Its translation: CASSSRDRGREAFF.

The rearrangement joins TRBV7-9 to TRBJ1-6; perhaps TRBD1 as D (5 bases). The germline V gene encodes CDR1 SEHNR and CDR2 FQNEAQ (reference sequence). The V end was cut by 0 bases, the J end by 6 bases, with 6 bases between. The length of the CDR3 is 14 residues. CDR3 nucleotides: TGTGCCAGCAGCTTAGCCCAGGGTAATTCACCCCTCCACTTT. Translated, it gives CASSLAQGNSPLHF.

The chain combines TRBV2 with TRBJ1-1; 11 bases line up with TRBD1. CDR3 length equals 18 residues. The trim removed 8 bases at V and 4 bases at J, leaving 18 bases unmatched. Looked up from germline, CDR1 is SNHLY and CDR2 is FYNNEI. CDR3 DNA sequence: TGTGCCAGCGGGGTCGGTAGAGGGCAGGGGACAGGGGGCACTGAAGCTTTCTTT. It yields the protein CASGVGRGQGTGGTEAFF. Together with reference TRBV2 and TRBJ1-1, the CDR3 gives the full variable domain: EPEVTQTPSHQVTQMGQEVILRCVPISNHLYFYWYRQILGQKVEFLVSFYNNEISEKSEIFDDQFSVERPDGSNFTLKIRSTKLEDSAMYFCASGVGRGQGTGGTEAFFGQGTRLTVV.

The chain uses TRBV5-4 and TRBJ1-3; D is possibly TRBD1 (6 bases). The CDR3 totals 14 residues. Germline lookup yields CDR1 SGHNT and CDR2 YYREEE (reference sequence). V was pared by 2 bases and J by 0 bases, with 6 bases between. CDR3 sequence (DNA): TGTGCCAGCAGCTTAGGGGGCTCTGGAAACACCATATATTTT. It codes for CASSLGGSGNTIYF.

The chain carries TRBV5-1 and TRBJ1-2; 10 bases are a match to TRBD1. Germline V gene sequence: CDR1 SGHRS, CDR2 YFSETQ. The V gene end was trimmed by 2 bases and the J gene end by 10 bases; junction bases not matched to a gene: 2. The CDR3 length is 12 residues. The CDR3 DNA sequence: TGCGCCAGCAGCTTCGGGACAGGGGACTACACCTTC. It encodes CASSFGTGDYTF.

This clone was observed a handful of times. The chain carries TRBV7-2 and TRBJ2-2; D remains ambiguous. This CDR3 spans 14 amino acids. CDR1 SGHTA and CDR2 FQGNSA come from the germline V gene. V lost 1 base, J lost 5 bases, and 8 bases lay in between. CDR3 sequence (DNA): TGTGCCAGCAGCTTAGGTTCCGGGACCGGGGAGCTGTTTTTT. Translation gives CASSLGSGTGELFF.

This sequence joins TRBV9 and TRBJ1-2, with D possibly being TRBD1 (5 bases). Germline assignment: CDR1 SGDLS and CDR2 YYNGEE. The CDR3 contains 15 residues. Trimming stripped 3 bases from V and 4 bases from J, with 16 bases between. The CDR3 DNA reads TGTGCCAGCAGCGCTGGGGGGGGACCGAGCTATGGCTACACCTTC. Its protein product is CASSAGGGPSYGYTF.

The chain couples TRBV6-6 to TRBJ2-2; 8 bases are a match to TRBD1. Trimming at V came to 9 bases and at J to 3 bases, leaving 9 bases not matched to a gene. This CDR3 has 15 amino acids. Germline lookup yields CDR1 MNHNY and CDR2 SVGAGI (reference sequence). The CDR3 protein is CASQGARGDTGELFF. CDR3 DNA sequence: TGTGCCAGTCAGGGGGCCAGGGGGGACACCGGGGAGCTGTTTTTT.

This chain links TRBV11-2 with TRBJ1-1; D unresolved. Germline CDR1 SGHAT, CDR2 FQNNGV. V dropped 1 base and J dropped 5 bases, with 8 bases sitting between them. This CDR3 spans 13 amino acids. DNA of the CDR3: TGTGCCAGCAGCTTAGGGCCCGGAACTGAAGCTTTCTTT. This encodes CASSLGPGTEAFF.

This clone occurred a few times. The rearrangement uses TRBV4-2 and TRBJ1-2, with D possibly matching TRBD1 (6 bases). V was clipped by 1 base and J by 6 bases, with 18 bases between them. This CDR3 comprises 16 residues. Germline CDR1 reads LGHNA; CDR2 reads YNFKEQ. The CDR3 coding sequence is TGTGCCAGCAGCCAAGTATTACAGGGACTCCCCCATGGCTACACCTTC. It is translated as CASSQVLQGLPHGYTF.

The chain is built from TRBV29-1 and TRBJ1-1, with TRBD1 matching 7 bases. The V gene's germline CDR1 is SQVTM and CDR2 ANQGSEA. CDR3 length equals 11 residues. After removal of 2 bases from V and 6 bases from J, the junction contained 0 bases not matched to a gene. Written as DNA, the CDR3 is TGCAGCGTTGAACAGGGGGCTGAAGCTTTCTTT. It is translated as CSVEQGAEAFF.

The rearrangement joins TRBV5-1 to TRBJ2-7; the D call may be TRBD1 or TRBD2 (5 bases each). The CDR3 totals 15 residues. CDR1 and CDR2 (germline): SGHRS, YFSETQ. The V end was cut by 1 base, the J end by 3 bases, with 14 bases between. The CDR3 nucleotides read TGCGCCAGCAGCTTGAGTCAGGGCCGGGACTACGAGCAGTACTTC. It yields the protein CASSLSQGRDYEQYF.

The V and J genes are TRBV11-2 and TRBJ2-5, with TRBD2 identical over 9 bases. V gave up 5 bases and J gave up 4 bases; unmatched junction bases: 17. Looked up from germline, CDR1 is SGHAT and CDR2 is FQNNGV. The CDR3 sequence is 18 residues long. The CDR3 reads CASSLQGSSGAARETQYF. CDR3 DNA sequence: TGTGCCAGCAGCCTCCAAGGCTCTAGCGGGGCGGCCAGAGAGACCCAGTACTTC.

In its sample, this clone was seen once. The V call is TRBV6-1, the J call TRBJ1-2; 10 nucleotides match TRBD1. CDR1 is MNHNS and CDR2 is SASEGT in the germline V gene. The trim removed 2 bases at V and 4 bases at J, leaving 7 bases unmatched. The CDR3 extends over 16 amino acids. As DNA, the CDR3 is TGTGCCAGCAGTGAATTTGCGACAGGGGGCACCTATGGCTACACCTTC. It specifies CASSEFATGGTYGYTF.

The chain joins TRBV2 to TRBJ1-6, with 7 bases identical to TRBD1. V lost 7 bases to trimming and J lost 7 bases; unmatched junction nucleotides: 10. From germline, CDR1 is SNHLY and CDR2 FYNNEI. The CDR3 length is 15 residues. The CDR3 coding sequence is TGTGCCAGCACCATCTTGACAGGGCGAAATTCACCCCTCCACTTT. Its protein product is CASTILTGRNSPLHF. The full variable domain, in which reference TRBV2 and TRBJ1-6 provide the parts outside the CDR3, is EPEVTQTPSHQVTQMGQEVILRCVPISNHLYFYWYRQILGQKVEFLVSFYNNEISEKSEIFDDQFSVERPDGSNFTLKIRSTKLEDSAMYFCASTILTGRNSPLHFGNGTRLTVT.

The V and J genes are TRBV30 and TRBJ1-6; TRBD1 might be the D (6 bases). The germline V and J ends were trimmed by 0 bases and 6 bases, with 9 bases remaining between them. Germline-derived CDR1 and CDR2 are GTSNPN and SVGIG (reference sequence). This CDR3 has 14 residues. In DNA form, the CDR3 reads TGTGCCTGGAGTGTAGGGGGTTTTAATTCACCCCTCCACTTT. Translated, it gives CAWSVGGFNSPLHF. The whole variable domain, remainder taken from reference TRBV30 and TRBJ1-6, is SQTIHQWPATLVQPVGSPLSLECTVEGTSNPNLYWYRQAAGRGLQLLFYSVGIGQISSEVPQNLSASRPQDRQFILSSKKLLLSDSGFYLCAWSVGGFNSPLHFGNGTRLTVT.

This rearrangement joins TRBV30 to TRBJ2-7; 7 nucleotides align to TRBD1. The V gene end was trimmed by 5 bases and the J gene end by 0 bases; junction bases not matched to a gene: 4. Germline CDR1 and CDR2: GTSNPN and SVGIG (reference sequence). The CDR3 extends over 13 amino acids. The CDR3 DNA reads as TGTGCCTGGGCAAGGGGGCGCTCCTACGAGCAGTACTTC. Protein sequence: CAWARGRSYEQYF.

The gene calls are TRBV10-3 and TRBJ1-6, with D unresolved. The CDR3 consists of 14 residues. CDR1 and CDR2 (germline): ENHRY, SYGVKD. V lost 3 bases to trimming and J lost 8 bases, with 11 bases between them. CDR3 amino acids: CAISEGRLHSPLHF. In nucleotides, the CDR3 is TGTGCCATCAGTGAAGGCAGGCTTCATTCACCCCTCCACTTT.

The count of this clone is one. The V call is TRBV18, the J call TRBJ2-2; 7 positions agree with TRBD1. The trim removed 6 bases at V and 0 bases at J, leaving 4 bases unmatched. This CDR3 is 15 amino acids long. Germline V gives CDR1 KGHSH, CDR2 LQKENI. Here the CDR3 reads CASSGGQPNTGELFF. CDR3 bases: TGTGCCAGCTCTGGGGGACAGCCGAACACCGGGGAGCTGTTTTTT.

In its sample, this clone was seen once. This chain joins TRBV11-1 and TRBJ2-1; 9 nucleotides align to TRBD2. J gave up 0 bases and V 0 bases, and 3 bases lay outside the gene matches. Germline values: CDR1 SGHAT, CDR2 FQDESV (reference sequence). The CDR3 has 17 amino acids. CDR3 region: CASSLARGGSSYNEQFF. CDR3 coding DNA: TGTGCCAGCAGCTTAGCGCGGGGGGGCAGCTCCTACAATGAGCAGTTCTTC.